Listed below are T cell receptor beta chains from one sample, sequenced in a study of shared clonotypes between healthy human individuals. The method was immunoSEQ multiplex PCR; TCRdb's version includes in-frame clones alone and lacks a portion of them. The sample shows around 620,000 clones, approximately 95% of them seen only once. What was sequenced was naive CD8+ T cells sorted from blood. The receptor source for this set is a woman aged 25-40 years in good health. The conserved cysteine and the conserved F or W are not part of the CDR3 here.

>TRBV10-3|TRBJ1-5
AIGGDSNQPQH
>TRBV27|TRBJ2-7
ASSSTGGFVEQY
>TRBV7-9|TRBJ2-7
ASSPGETNEQY
>TRBV19|TRBJ2-7
ASSIRLAGAYEQY
>TRBV28|TRBJ2-1
ATRGGYEQF
>TRBV9|TRBJ2-1
ASSVEGYLGNEQF
>TRBV19|TRBJ1-1
ASSFLTGGQMNTEAF
>TRBV6-1|TRBJ1-2
ASSEALWALANYGYT
>TRBV13|TRBJ2-3
ASSLGLGSPDTQY
>TRBV7-9|TRBJ2-7
ASSAAGGIDYEQY
>TRBV11-2|TRBJ1-5
ASSLDAGAINQPQH
>TRBV2|TRBJ2-5
ASSTSEAGGKETQY
>TRBV2|TRBJ2-7
ASSEGRLAPYEQY
>TRBV27|TRBJ1-1
ASSMSGQPNTEAF
>TRBV27|TRBJ2-6
ASSFGTGGGSGANVLT
>TRBV5-4|TRBJ1-4
ASSSRGYGGNEKLF
>TRBV19|TRBJ1-1
ASRSKENTEAF
>TRBV4-1|TRBJ1-2
ASSRFRGRASTANYGYT
>TRBV19|TRBJ2-5
ASSISWRQETQY
>TRBV28|TRBJ1-2
ASSTDRVQNSYGYT
>TRBV27|TRBJ2-7
ASSPSSGATYEQY
>TRBV4-1|TRBJ2-1
ASSLAGNEQF
>TRBV6-6|TRBJ2-5
ASGLLAGGPEETQY
>TRBV29-1|TRBJ1-1
SVGRLDRDHTEAF
>TRBV19|TRBJ2-7
ASSMGLAGSVLY
>TRBV7-6|TRBJ2-7
ASSLAMASGSYEQY
>TRBV2|TRBJ2-7
ASSVPGGYEQY
>TRBV7-6|TRBJ2-6
ASSPGAAGANVLT
>TRBV20-1|TRBJ1-2
SAISYGYT
>TRBV6-5|TRBJ2-7
ASSYGDSSIYEQY
>TRBV28|TRBJ2-7
ASSFPRREGLYEQY
>TRBV5-6|TRBJ2-1
ASSLADGSPYNEQF
>TRBV29-1|TRBJ2-1
SVEDLNEQF
>TRBV2|TRBJ1-1
ASSEIWDRDTEAF
>TRBV5-1|TRBJ2-1
ASSDPGANEQF
>TRBV7-2|TRBJ1-1
ASSLSSLGPGAF
>TRBV27|TRBJ1-2
ASSSRGFPNYGYT
>TRBV10-1|TRBJ2-7
ASSRENRGTYEQY
>TRBV6-5|TRBJ2-2
ASSHLEEGTGELF
>TRBV11-2|TRBJ2-7
ASSFTYEQY
>TRBV10-1|TRBJ1-1
ASRSSREMYTEAF
>TRBV30|TRBJ1-2
AWSPRDREWGYT
>TRBV27|TRBJ2-7
ASSLGAKNEQY
>TRBV4-1|TRBJ2-7
ASSSVGQKTYDEQY
>TRBV11-2|TRBJ2-3
ASSLGLGTSLGDTQY
>TRBV7-6|TRBJ2-7
ASSLERNEQY
>TRBV28|TRBJ2-7
ASSWVGEQY
>TRBV28|TRBJ1-2
ASSSHRGFGYT
>TRBV11-2|TRBJ1-5
ASSLGNQPQH
>TRBV6-1|TRBJ2-7
ASSELSWEGGIPYEQY
>TRBV4-1|TRBJ1-1
ASSQVALRNTEAF
>TRBV13|TRBJ2-7
ASSLQGLSYEQY
>TRBV5-1|TRBJ2-1
ASSLDRDPSYNEQF
>TRBV4-1|TRBJ2-1
ASSQPGTTRDEQF
>TRBV19|NA
ASSSGPDSSYEQY
>TRBV27|TRBJ2-7
ASSPRVGGYEQY
>TRBV19|TRBJ1-1
ASSVTGVVVNTEAF
>TRBV27|TRBJ1-2
ASSQGRLGTYGYT
>TRBV28|TRBJ1-5
ASLQAFGNQPQH
>TRBV29-1|TRBJ2-1
SVEVMVDRVYNEQF